One and the same sample provided the 8 T cell receptor beta chains below, sequenced in a study of CD8 T cells in Susac syndrome. Reverse transcription of about 0.5 to 1 ug RNA was carried out with random hexamers. TCRdb independently ran MiXCR on the immunoSEQ multiplex PCR reads; one entry per CDR3 protein. The table records 150,000 to 200,000 distinct CDR3 sequences, almost 96% of them present only once. The sample comprised CD4+ T cells from PBMCs. Every receptor here comes from a human donor with Susac syndrome.

The chain has TRBV7-2 and TRBJ2-5; TRBD2 matches 7 bases. V lost 5 bases and J lost 4; bases outside the gene matches: 13. In germline, CDR1 is SGHTA, CDR2 FQGNSA. The CDR3 has 16 amino acids. This CDR3 is CASSPQPGLPSETQYF. CDR3 nucleotide sequence: TGTGCCAGCAGCCCTCAACCGGGACTACCCTCAGAGACCCAGTACTTC.

V gene TRBV30 combines with J gene TRBJ1-2; D may be TRBD1 (6 bases). V was clipped by 6 bases and J by 14 bases, with 19 bases between them. The V gene's germline CDR1 is GTSNPN and CDR2 SVGIG (reference sequence). The CDR3 is 11 amino acids. This CDR3 reads CACHRGGKWTF. The CDR3 DNA reads as TGTGCCTGTCACCGAGGGGGGAAGTGGACCTTC.

The V and J genes are TRBV10-3 and TRBJ1-2; 7 bases are shared with TRBD1. This CDR3 has 13 residues. CDR1 and CDR2 from the germline V gene are ENHRY and SYGVKD. V dropped 6 bases and J dropped 6; count of bases not matched to a gene: 7. The DNA of the CDR3 is TGTGCCATCAGCGTTACGGGGACAGATGGCTACACCTTC. Its translation is CAISVTGTDGYTF.

The gene calls are TRBV7-3 and TRBJ2-7; D unresolved. The germline gives CDR1 SGHTA, CDR2 FQGTGA. The CDR3 contains 12 residues. V lost 4 bases, J lost 0 bases, and 4 bases lay in between. This chain's CDR3 is CASSWSSYEQYF. CDR3 nucleotide sequence: TGTGCCAGCAGCTGGAGCTCCTACGAGCAGTACTTC.

The genes are TRBV12-3 or TRBV12-4 and TRBJ2-3; D remains ambiguous. Trimming took 6 bases from V and 5 from J, leaving 15 bases between them. The length of the CDR3 is 14 residues. For the CDR3, the DNA is TGTGCCAGCAGCCAAAAAGTCTTGGGAGATACGCAGTATTTT. Translated, it gives CASSQKVLGDTQYF.

The V call is TRBV5-1, the J call TRBJ1-6; possibly TRBD1 for D (5 bases). CDR1 is SGHRS and CDR2 is YFSETQ in the germline V gene. V was trimmed by 4 bases and J by 5 bases, leaving 7 bases between them. The CDR3 consists of 13 residues. The CDR3, as DNA: TGCGCCAGCAGCCAGGGAGATAATTCACCCCTCCACTTT. Protein: CASSQGDNSPLHF.

The chain uses TRBV4-3 and TRBJ1-2; 7 nucleotides agree with TRBD1. This CDR3 spans 16 amino acids. The germline gives CDR1 LGHNA, CDR2 YSLEER. Trimming at V came to 1 base and at J to 2 bases, leaving 7 bases not matched to a gene. CDR3 DNA: TGCGCCAGCAGCCAAGTCCCTCTACAGGGGAACTATGGCTACACCTTC. Its translation is CASSQVPLQGNYGYTF.

The chain links TRBV5-8 to TRBJ2-7; D unresolved. Trimming took off 4 bases at V and 2 bases at J, with 13 bases between the two ends. Germline-derived CDR1 and CDR2 are SGHTS and YDEGEE. The CDR3 is 14 residues long. CDR3 sequence: CASSPAVRTYEQYF. The DNA of the CDR3 is TGTGCCAGCAGCCCTGCGGTCCGGACCTACGAGCAGTACTTC.